A single sample is the source of the 25 T cell receptor beta chains below, sequenced in a study of blood T cell repertoires in COVID-19. Method: immunoSEQ multiplex PCR; TCRdb's copy keeps in-frame clones and lacks some. The table lists just under 150,000 clones, approximately 87% of them singletons. The sequenced sample was peripheral blood. These receptors were obtained from a woman aged 45-60 years with active or convalescent COVID-19.

In this sample, this clone turned up once. V usage is TRBV7-9 and J usage is TRBJ1-2, with TRBD1 matching over 12 bases. This CDR3 is built from 15 residues. Germline V lookup: CDR1 SEHNR, CDR2 FQNEAQ (reference sequence). J was trimmed by 7 bases and V by 4 bases; bases with no gene match: 7. In DNA, the CDR3 is TGTGCCAGCAGCTCACCGGGACAGGGGGCGCTTGGCTACACCTTC. It translates to CASSSPGQGALGYTF. The complete variable domain, with remaining parts taken from reference TRBV7-9 and TRBJ1-2, reads DTGVSQNPRHKITKRGQNVTFRCDPISEHNRLYWYRQTLGQGPEFLTYFQNEAQLEKSRLLSDRFSAERPKGSFSTLEIQRTEQGDSAMYLCASSSPGQGALGYTFGSGTRLTVV.

This clone was observed a few times. The rearrangement joins TRBV15 to TRBJ2-1; 8 nucleotides match TRBD2. CDR1 and CDR2 from the germline V gene are LNHNV and YYDKDF (reference sequence). V was pared by 1 base and J by 13 bases, with 3 bases of the junction left unmatched. There are 12 residues in the CDR3. CDR3: CATSRVGGAQFF. CDR3 in DNA: TGTGCCACCAGCAGAGTCGGGGGGGCCCAGTTCTTC.

This clone occurred once. Here the CDR3 omits its conserved ending phenylalanine or tryptophan, so a read error is the likely source. The DNA is omitted, as the CDR3 cannot be located on it reliably, and the CDR3 follows TCRdb's listing. The chain has TRBV9 and TRBJ1-1; TRBD1, as called in the table, went unchecked against the DNA. Per germline, CDR1 SGDLS and CDR2 YYNGEE. The CDR3 region is 13 residues in length, termini included. The CDR3 here is CASSVAQTGTGQV.

The V and J genes are TRBV4-3 and TRBJ2-7; TRBD1 agrees at 8 bases. This CDR3 has 15 residues. Trimming removed 0 bases from V and 1 base from J; junction bases left unmatched: 2. Germline CDR1 LGHNA, CDR2 YSLEER. CDR3 sequence: CASSQDYRGSYEQYF. In DNA, the CDR3 is TGCGCCAGCAGCCAAGATTACAGGGGGTCCTACGAGCAGTACTTC.

This rearrangement joins TRBV28 to TRBJ1-5; TRBD1 matches 9 bases. The CDR3 has 19 residues. The germline V gene has CDR1 MDHEN and CDR2 SYDVKM. The V gene end was trimmed by 5 bases and the J gene end by 6 bases; junction bases not matched to a gene: 20. CDR3 bases: TGTGCCAGCAGTCTAGAGTCCCGGGACAGGGTTGGGCCTCGTCAGCCCCAGCATTTT. Translation gives CASSLESRDRVGPRQPQHF.

V and J are TRBV15 and TRBJ2-7, with D perhaps matching TRBD1 (5 bases). CDR3 length: 14 residues. Germline values: CDR1 LNHNV, CDR2 YYDKDF (reference sequence). The V end was cut by 0 bases, the J end by 0 bases, with 6 bases between. CDR3 in DNA: TGTGCCACCAGCAGAGAACAGGCCTCCTACGAGCAGTACTTC. The encoded protein is CATSREQASYEQYF. Based on the CDR3 plus reference TRBV15 and TRBJ2-7, the full variable domain is DAMVIQNPRYQVTQFGKPVTLSCSQTLNHNVMYWYQQKSSQAPKLLFHYYDKDFNNEADTPDNFQSRRPNTSFCFLDIRSPGLGDTAMYLCATSREQASYEQYFGPGTRLTVT.

This chain connects TRBV3-1 (or the pseudogene TRBV3-2) to TRBJ2-1, with 7 bases matching TRBD2. Trimming removed 0 bases from V and 15 bases from J; junction bases left unmatched: 8. This CDR3 contains 13 residues. CDR1 is LGHDT, CDR2 YNNKEL, per germline (reference sequence). The DNA for the CDR3 is TGTGCCAGCAGCCAAGATTACCGGGAGGAGTTGTTCTTC. This codes for CASSQDYREELFF.

V usage is TRBV19 and J usage is TRBJ2-1, with 9 bases matching TRBD2. Germline CDR1 reads LNHDA; CDR2 reads SQIVND (reference sequence). Losses at the gene ends were 5 bases for V and 6 bases for J; bases not matched to a gene: 17. CDR3 length: 18 amino acids. The DNA of the CDR3 is TGTGCCAGTAGTCTATTTCCGGTAGCGGGAGTGTTGGCCAATGAGCAGTTCTTC. This gives the protein CASSLFPVAGVLANEQFF.

This chain links TRBV7-3 with TRBJ2-3; D is possibly TRBD1 (5 bases). V lost 2 bases, J lost 2 bases, and 11 bases lay in between. The CDR3 runs 15 residues. Germline V gene lookup returns CDR1 SGHTA and CDR2 FQGTGA. In DNA, the CDR3 is TGTGCCAGCAGCTTACAGGGCAGGGACACAGATACGCAGTATTTT. This translates into CASSLQGRDTDTQYF.

V and J are TRBV19 and TRBJ2-3; TRBD1 matches at 7 bases. CDR3 length: 13 amino acids. V lost 10 bases to trimming and J lost 4 bases; unmatched junction nucleotides: 8. Per germline, CDR1 LNHDA and CDR2 SQIVND (reference sequence). The DNA for the CDR3 is TGTGCCACCAGCGGACAGGCCGCAGATACGCAGTATTTT. This encodes CATSGQAADTQYF.

The chain recombines TRBV9 with TRBJ2-1, with D possibly matching TRBD2 (5 bases). Trimming left V 0 bases short and J 6 bases short, with 10 bases between. This CDR3 is 14 amino acids long. Germline V gives CDR1 SGDLS, CDR2 YYNGEE. CDR3 sequence (DNA): TGTGCCAGCAGCGTAGACGGGAATTTCAATGAGCAGTTCTTC. Translation: CASSVDGNFNEQFF. Supplemented by reference TRBV9 and TRBJ2-1, the full variable domain reads DSGVTQTPKHLITATGQRVTLRCSPRSGDLSVYWYQQSLDQGLQFLIQYYNGEERAKGNILERFSAQQFPDLHSELNLSSLELGDSALYFCASSVDGNFNEQFFGPGTRLTVL.

The chain employs TRBV2 and TRBJ2-1; 12 bases match TRBD2. Germline V CDR1 and CDR2: SNHLY, FYNNEI. The CDR3 runs 15 residues. With V trimmed by 6 bases and J by 6 bases, 6 bases remained unmatched. The CDR3, as DNA: TGTGCCAGCAGGTTTTCGGGACTAGCGGGCAATGAGCAGTTCTTC. Protein sequence: CASRFSGLAGNEQFF.

The V call is TRBV27, the J call TRBJ2-7, with D tentatively TRBD2 (5 bases). The CDR3 is made up of 15 amino acids. With 6 bases removed from V and 0 bases from J, the gap between germline ends came to 15 bases. In germline, CDR1 is MNHEY, CDR2 SMNVEV (reference sequence). CDR3 sequence reads: CASRLKGSSSYEQYF. Written as DNA, the CDR3 is TGTGCCAGCAGGCTAAAAGGGAGCTCCTCCTACGAGCAGTACTTC.

The chain joins TRBV12-3 or TRBV12-4 to TRBJ1-1, with unresolved D. Trimming took off 3 bases at V and 6 bases at J, with 11 bases between the two ends. The length of the CDR3 is 13 residues. CDR3 in amino acids: CASSFSGIAEAFF. The CDR3 DNA reads as TGTGCCAGCAGTTTTTCGGGAATCGCTGAAGCTTTCTTT.

The V gene is TRBV6-4, the J gene TRBJ1-1; no clear D gene. CDR1 and CDR2 (germline): MRHNA, SNTAGT. Trimming pared 8 bases from V and 0 bases from J, leaving 10 bases between. CDR3 length: 13 amino acids. CDR3 amino acids: CASRREMNTEAFF. CDR3 coding DNA: TGTGCCAGCCGACGGGAGATGAACACTGAAGCTTTCTTT.

The table lists this clone with a few counts. This sequence joins TRBV28 and TRBJ1-5; TRBD1 matches 8 bases. The CDR3 has 14 residues. The V gene end was trimmed by 5 bases and the J gene end by 3 bases; junction bases not matched to a gene: 3. Germline CDR1 MDHEN, CDR2 SYDVKM. The DNA for the CDR3 is TGTGCCAGCAGTCGGACAGGGTACAATCAGCCCCAGCATTTT. It translates to CASSRTGYNQPQHF.

This rearrangement joins TRBV28 to TRBJ2-7, with D possibly being TRBD1 (6 bases). Germline V gene data show CDR1 as MDHEN and CDR2 as SYDVKM. Trimming left V 5 bases short and J 4 bases short, with 15 bases between. This CDR3 comprises 14 residues. The CDR3 here is CASSITGTRYEQYF. In DNA form, the CDR3 reads TGTGCCAGCAGTATCACCGGGACACGATACGAGCAGTACTTC.

The chain uses TRBV18 and TRBJ2-7, with TRBD2 as a possible D gene (6 bases). CDR1 and CDR2 (germline): KGHSH, LQKENI. This CDR3 spans 13 amino acids. Trimming stripped 6 bases from V and 7 bases from J, with 16 bases between. CDR3 sequence: CASSWTIAGEQYF. CDR3 DNA sequence: TGTGCCAGCTCCTGGACTATCGCCGGGGAGCAGTACTTC. Variable domain in full (rest from reference TRBV18 and TRBJ2-7): NAGVMQNPRHLVRRRGQEARLRCSPMKGHSHVYWYRQLPEEGLKFMVYLQKENIIDESGMPKERFSAEFPKEGPSILRIQQVVRGDSAAYFCASSWTIAGEQYFGPGTRLTVT.

The rearrangement uses TRBV15 and TRBJ1-2, with 7 bases matching TRBD1. The CDR3 spans 15 residues. Per the germline V gene, CDR1 is LNHNV and CDR2 is YYDKDF (reference sequence). V gave up 0 bases and J gave up 6 bases; unmatched junction bases: 7. CDR3 nucleotide sequence: TGTGCCACCAGCAGAGATGGGAACAGGGGCCATGGCTACACCTTC. Translating it yields CATSRDGNRGHGYTF.

The chain uses TRBV7-3 and TRBJ2-2; no clear D gene. Trimming shortened V by 3 bases and J by 5 bases, and 10 bases separated the two germline ends. The CDR3 length is 14 residues. Germline lookup yields CDR1 SGHTA and CDR2 FQGTGA. CDR3 loop: CASSLPGGTGELFF. As DNA, the CDR3 is TGTGCCAGCAGCTTGCCGGGTGGAACCGGGGAGCTGTTTTTT.

The V gene is TRBV7-8, the J gene TRBJ1-5; D is undetermined. Trimming removed 1 base at V and 2 bases at J, with 6 bases between. CDR1 is SGHVS and CDR2 is FQNEAQ in the germline V gene. The CDR3 covers 14 residues. Here the CDR3 DNA reads TGTGCCAGCAGCTTAGAGCAGGGCAATCAGCCCCAGCATTTT. Translating gives CASSLEQGNQPQHF.

The rearrangement links TRBV6-5 to TRBJ2-1; maybe TRBD2 (6 bases). Germline CDR1 is MNHEY and CDR2 is SVGAGI. The CDR3 runs to 13 residues. The germline V and J ends were trimmed by 6 bases and 6 bases, with 12 bases remaining between them. Written as DNA, the CDR3 is TGTGCCAGCAGGAAGGACTACATCAATGAGCAGTTCTTC. It is translated as CASRKDYINEQFF.

This sequence joins TRBV29-1 and TRBJ1-1; 8 nucleotides agree with TRBD1. The CDR3 has 14 residues. In germline, CDR1 is SQVTM, CDR2 ANQGSEA. Germline trimming cut 6 bases from V and 4 bases from J; bases unmatched to any gene: 10. CDR3 in amino acids: CSVQPRTGSTEAFF. The CDR3 DNA reads as TGCAGCGTACAACCTAGGACAGGGTCCACTGAAGCTTTCTTT. The complete variable domain, with remaining parts taken from reference TRBV29-1 and TRBJ1-1, reads SAVISQKPSRDICQRGTSLTIQCQVDSQVTMMFWYRQQPGQSLTLIATANQGSEATYESGFVIDKFPISRPNLTFSTLTVSNMSPEDSSIYLCSVQPRTGSTEAFFGQGTRLTVV.

This rearrangement joins TRBV10-3 to TRBJ1-1; 7 bases fit TRBD1. The V segment lost 2 bases and the J segment 0 bases; nucleotides outside the gene matches: 6. This CDR3 contains 16 residues. CDR1 ENHRY and CDR2 SYGVKD come from the germline V gene. CDR3 region: CAISEPGTALNTEAFF. CDR3 sequence (DNA): TGTGCCATCAGTGAGCCAGGGACAGCCTTGAACACTGAAGCTTTCTTT.

This chain links TRBV5-4 with TRBJ2-2; possible D gene TRBD2, 6 bases. CDR3 length: 15 residues. Per germline, CDR1 SGHNT and CDR2 YYREEE (reference sequence). V was pared by 0 bases and J by 3 bases, with 9 bases between. This chain's CDR3 is CASSLAPGDTGELFF. The CDR3 nucleotides read TGTGCCAGCAGCTTGGCCCCGGGAGACACCGGGGAGCTGTTTTTT.